The rows below give T cell receptor beta chains drawn from one sample of a study of T cells in Graves' hyperthyroidism and ophthalmopathy. One entry per CDR3 protein, called by TCRdb with MiXCR from the multiplex PCR reads. This sample has 400,000 to 600,000 distinct CDR3 sequences, with 15% to 20% found just once. Input material: blood. The receptors derive from a young woman with Graves' ophthalmopathy. The CDR3 runs from the conserved cysteine through the conserved F or W.

v_gene,CDR3aa
TRBV12-3/TRBV12-4,CASSEGASNQPQHF
TRBV7-2,CASSTLAGAHYEQYF
TRBV24-1,CATSVQKRTGELFF
TRBV5-4,CASSQLAAGDGETQYF
TRBV2,CASSEDPKPNTEAFF
TRBV4-2,CASSQEWTGSYEQYF
TRBV3-1,CASSQVEGTEAFF
TRBV28,CASRLAGAPGSQYF
TRBV7-3,CASSSQGVLGEYF
TRBV2,CASSGQGAYNSPLHF
TRBV10-3,CAISGQRTTGELFF
TRBV11-1,CASSLARVSYEQYF
TRBV5-1,CASSLIGTSEQYF
TRBV7-9,CASSFRLAENNEQFF
TRBV20-1,CSARDLRNRASNQPQHF
TRBV7-2,CASSLGGSVFEQFF
TRBV6-5,CASSYVVQPQHF
TRBV29-1,CSVAKSVGNTIYF
TRBV6-1,CASEDRTYEQYF
TRBV2,CASSGQGAIGELFF
TRBV9,CASSGSGRDQPQHF
TRBV13,CASSPRDKNYEQYF
TRBV5-6,CASSSGTGSRASWHEQYF
TRBV28,CASSHPDRLFYGYTF
TRBV6-2/TRBV6-3,CASIFNTEAFF
TRBV3-1,CASSVGLAGVEGEQYF
TRBV29-1,CSAGTPGGEQYF
TRBV2,CASSDRPGRKYSNQPQHF
TRBV4-3,CASSQERSRWDDGYTF
TRBV28,CASSEALETQYF
TRBV5-1,CASSLLGRQAYGYTF
TRBV5-1,CASRPRQGANTEAFF
TRBV3-1,CASSHFLGTWFTEAFF
TRBV20-1,CSASPQRTLIAKNIQYF
TRBV13,CASSLLGRTNTGELFF
TRBV24-1,CATSDLGGQQGRSNQPQHF
TRBV28,CASSPSAEQYF
TRBV28,CASRYLGAVYSNQPQHF
TRBV5-1,CASSLLSIGGTDTQYF
TRBV7-2,CASSLVTLSGNTIYF
TRBV19,CASRTGGVSNQPQHF
TRBV6-1,CASRDRGNQETQYF
TRBV2,CASSEAGRANVLTF
TRBV12-3/TRBV12-4,CASSLPTGGGQPQHF
TRBV24-1,CATRSDRTPNTGELFF
TRBV6-2/TRBV6-3,CASSIEAEETQYF
TRBV5-1,CASKDPLETQYF
TRBV5-1,CASSPRASGLNEQFF
TRBV9,CASSPGPDIYEQYF
TRBV7-2,CASSPDRVSVPFF
TRBV28,CASSRSGTLETQYF
TRBV29-1,CSVEPQRGNLNEQYF
TRBV20-1,CSARTPGRARTDTQYF